This note documents a single TCR beta chain sequence. Its antigen is not yet known. No qualities accompany the bases; no much larger clone lies one base away. Per the germline V gene, SGHRS is the CDR1 and YFSETQ is the CDR2. After removal of 0 bases from V and 7 bases from J, the junction retains 8 bases not matched to a gene. Including the terminal cysteine and phenylalanine, the CDR3 comprises 15 residues. Only CDR3 DNA is held: 45 bases, read in frame from base 1. The data stem from a study of blood T cell repertoires in COVID-19 (TCRdb year 2020). With respect to the entire study: Samples covering the acute and convalescent phases of COVID-19 were provided by collaborators in the United States, Italy and Spain. The material from the prospective study consisted of cDNA or gDNA derived from T cells, B-cell-depleted T cells, or PBMCs. HLA class I and class II types, where available, came from metadata supplied by the sample provider rather than from assay-based typing. Sample metadata almost always included a de-identified subject ID, COVID-19 status, age in years and sex. Subjects who had been exposed to COVID-19, were actively infected with it, or had recovered from it provided the deeply sampled blood TCRbeta repertoires that made up the dataset. The repertoires were released in a freely available public database meant as a resource for research on the immune response to SARS-CoV-2. The samples were drawn from the first 160 participants of the ongoing ImmuneRACE study and from 1,254 subjects provided by 6 global collaborators.

One collaborating source in Seattle enrolled patients during active infection and followed them longitudinally through the course of disease. The collaborating institutions used their own protocols to collect whole blood in K2EDTA tubes. For TCRbeta analysis, collaborators shipped samples in one of three forms: frozen whole blood, isolated PBMCs, or DNA extracted from either of those sample types. Study-level results and caveats: How much clinical and demographic metadata was included differed by source and by participant, and the metadata was provided uncurated.

The immunoSEQ Assay, a bias-controlled multiplex PCR, was used to amplify TCRbeta CDR3 regions from genomic DNA. For the original study's pipeline: Within the assay, amplification of reference gene primers was used to estimate how many nucleated cells each sample contained. To quantify the absolute abundance of each unique TCRbeta CDR3 rearrangement, sequence reads were collapsed and filtered. For each sample, productive Simpson clonality was calculated as the square root of Simpson's diversity index over productive rearrangements. TCRdb took over this immuneACCESS table, retaining in-frame rearrangements with V and J assigned. Such tables are incomplete; in checked studies, under half of the missing clones stem from an unresolved V gene, and the remainder is unexplained. V and J calls and clone size follow that table, whereas D and trimming were derived from the DNA. Across this sample there are tens of thousands of clones, with roughly 84% seen only once. About a tenth of the sample lies in the top ten.

Specimen: peripheral blood. The V and J segments used are TRBV5-1 and TRBJ1-1; the junction holds 8 bases that match TRBD1. The source of this sequence is a middle-aged man with COVID-19, enrolled during active disease. The CDR3 here reads CASSLANRGTGEAFF. The DNA sequence follows: TGCGCCAGCAGCTTGGCCAACCGGGGGACAGGTGAAGCTTTCTTT.